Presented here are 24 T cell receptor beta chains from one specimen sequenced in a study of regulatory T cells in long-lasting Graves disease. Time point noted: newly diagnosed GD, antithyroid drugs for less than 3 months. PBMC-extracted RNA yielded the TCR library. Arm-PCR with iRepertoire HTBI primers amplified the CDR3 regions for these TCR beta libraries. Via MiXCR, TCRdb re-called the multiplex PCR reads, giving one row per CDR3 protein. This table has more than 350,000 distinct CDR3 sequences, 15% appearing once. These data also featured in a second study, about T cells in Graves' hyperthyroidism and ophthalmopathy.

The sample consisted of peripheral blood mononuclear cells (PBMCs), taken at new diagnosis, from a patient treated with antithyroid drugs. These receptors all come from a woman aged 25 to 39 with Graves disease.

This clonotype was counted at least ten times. The CDR3 loop is CASSRLADSTGELFF. The CDR3 DNA follows: TGTGCCAGCAGTCGACTAGCGGACAGCACCGGGGAGCTGTTTTTT. This chain uses TRBV6-1 with TRBJ2-2; 9 bases map to TRBD2. The germline gives CDR1 MNHNS, CDR2 SASEGT. The CDR3 totals 15 residues. V was clipped by 5 bases and J by 4 bases; unmatched bases: 5.

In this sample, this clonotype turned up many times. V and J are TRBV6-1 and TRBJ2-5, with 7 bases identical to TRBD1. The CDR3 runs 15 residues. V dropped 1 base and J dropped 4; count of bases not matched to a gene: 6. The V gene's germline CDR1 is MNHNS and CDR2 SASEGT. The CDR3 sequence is CASSEETGSGETQYF. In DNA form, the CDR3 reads TGTGCCAGCAGTGAAGAGACAGGGTCGGGAGAGACCCAGTACTTC.

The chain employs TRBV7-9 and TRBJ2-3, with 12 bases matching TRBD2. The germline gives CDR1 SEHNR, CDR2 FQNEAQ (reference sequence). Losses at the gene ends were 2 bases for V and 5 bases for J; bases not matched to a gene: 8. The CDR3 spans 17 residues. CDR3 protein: CASSLLAGGPIRDTQYF. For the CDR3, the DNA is TGTGCCAGCAGCTTACTAGCGGGAGGGCCAATAAGAGATACGCAGTATTTT. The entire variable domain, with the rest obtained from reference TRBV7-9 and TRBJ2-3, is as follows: DTGVSQNPRHKITKRGQNVTFRCDPISEHNRLYWYRQTLGQGPEFLTYFQNEAQLEKSRLLSDRFSAERPKGSFSTLEIQRTEQGDSAMYLCASSLLAGGPIRDTQYFGPGTRLTVL.

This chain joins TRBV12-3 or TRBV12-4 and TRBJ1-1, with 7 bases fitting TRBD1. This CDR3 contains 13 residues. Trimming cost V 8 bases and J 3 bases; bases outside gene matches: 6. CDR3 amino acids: CASGGQIYTEAFF. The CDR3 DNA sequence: TGTGCCAGCGGGGGACAGATTTACACTGAAGCTTTCTTT.

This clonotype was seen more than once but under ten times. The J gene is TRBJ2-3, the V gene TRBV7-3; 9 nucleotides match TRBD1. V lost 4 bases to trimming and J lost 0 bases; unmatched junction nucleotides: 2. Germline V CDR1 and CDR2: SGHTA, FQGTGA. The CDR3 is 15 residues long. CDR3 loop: CASSYGQGSTDTQYF. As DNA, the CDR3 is TGTGCCAGCAGCTATGGACAGGGGAGCACAGATACGCAGTATTTT. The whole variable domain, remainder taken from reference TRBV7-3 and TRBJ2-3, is GAGVSQTPSNKVTEKGKYVELRCDPISGHTALYWYRQSLGQGPEFLIYFQGTGAADDSGLPNDRFFAVRPEGSVSTLKIQRTERGDSAVYLCASSYGQGSTDTQYFGPGTRLTVL.

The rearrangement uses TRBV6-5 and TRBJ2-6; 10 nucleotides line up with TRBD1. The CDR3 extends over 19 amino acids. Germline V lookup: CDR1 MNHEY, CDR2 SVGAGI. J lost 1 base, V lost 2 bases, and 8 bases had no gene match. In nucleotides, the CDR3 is TGTGCCAGCAGTTACACTGAGACAGGGGGCTTGTCTGGGGCCAACGTCCTGACTTTC. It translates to CASSYTETGGLSGANVLTF.

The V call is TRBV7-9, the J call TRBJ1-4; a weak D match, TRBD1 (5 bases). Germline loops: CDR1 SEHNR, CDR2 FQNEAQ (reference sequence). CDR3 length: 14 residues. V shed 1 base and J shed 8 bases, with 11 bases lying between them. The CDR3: CASSLVGAREKLFF. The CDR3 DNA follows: TGTGCCAGCAGCTTAGTCGGGGCGAGGGAAAAACTGTTTTTT.

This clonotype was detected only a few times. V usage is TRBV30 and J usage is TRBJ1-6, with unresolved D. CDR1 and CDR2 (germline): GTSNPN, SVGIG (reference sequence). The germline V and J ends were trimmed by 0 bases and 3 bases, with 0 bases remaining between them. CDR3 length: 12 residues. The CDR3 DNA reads TGTGCCTGGAGTGTCTATAATTCACCCCTCCACTTT. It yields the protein CAWSVYNSPLHF.

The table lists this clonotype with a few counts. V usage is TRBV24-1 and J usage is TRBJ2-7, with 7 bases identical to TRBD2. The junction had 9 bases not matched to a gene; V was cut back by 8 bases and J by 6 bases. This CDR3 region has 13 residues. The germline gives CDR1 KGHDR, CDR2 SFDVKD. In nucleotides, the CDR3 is TGTGCCACCAACTCAGGCGGGAGTCGCGAGCAGTACTTC. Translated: CATNSGGSREQYF.

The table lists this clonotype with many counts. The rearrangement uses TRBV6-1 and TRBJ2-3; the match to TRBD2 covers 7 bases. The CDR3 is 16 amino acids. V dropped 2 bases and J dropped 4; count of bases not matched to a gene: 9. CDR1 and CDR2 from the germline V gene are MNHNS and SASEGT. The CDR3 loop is CASSEQRGVGSDTQYF. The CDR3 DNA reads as TGTGCCAGCAGTGAACAGCGGGGCGTTGGTTCAGATACGCAGTATTTT.

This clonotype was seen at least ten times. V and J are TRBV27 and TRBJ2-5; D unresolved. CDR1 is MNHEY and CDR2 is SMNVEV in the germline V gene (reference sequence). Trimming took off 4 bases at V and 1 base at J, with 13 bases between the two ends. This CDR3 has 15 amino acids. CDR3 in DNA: TGTGCCAGCAGTTCCCTTTTCGGGTCCCAAGAGACCCAGTACTTC. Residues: CASSSLFGSQETQYF.

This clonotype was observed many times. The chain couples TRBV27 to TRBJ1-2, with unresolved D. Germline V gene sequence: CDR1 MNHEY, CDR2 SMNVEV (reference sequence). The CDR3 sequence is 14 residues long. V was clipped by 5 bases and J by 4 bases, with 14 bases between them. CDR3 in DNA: TGTGCCAGCAGTCCCCTTGCTCAGTCCTATGGCTACACCTTC. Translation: CASSPLAQSYGYTF.

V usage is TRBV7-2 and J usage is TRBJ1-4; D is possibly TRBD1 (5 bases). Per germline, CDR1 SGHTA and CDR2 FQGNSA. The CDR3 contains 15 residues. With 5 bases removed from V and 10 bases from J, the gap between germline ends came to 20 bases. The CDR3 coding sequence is TGTGCCAGCAGCATCGCGGGGCTAGGGGATGGAAAACTGTTTTTT. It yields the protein CASSIAGLGDGKLFF.

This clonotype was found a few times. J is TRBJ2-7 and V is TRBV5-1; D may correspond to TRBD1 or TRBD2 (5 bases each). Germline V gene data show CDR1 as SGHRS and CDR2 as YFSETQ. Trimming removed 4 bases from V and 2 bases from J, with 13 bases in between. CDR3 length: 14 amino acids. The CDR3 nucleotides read TGCGCCAGCAGCGGGAAAGGGGACCCCTACGAGCAGTACTTC. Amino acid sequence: CASSGKGDPYEQYF.

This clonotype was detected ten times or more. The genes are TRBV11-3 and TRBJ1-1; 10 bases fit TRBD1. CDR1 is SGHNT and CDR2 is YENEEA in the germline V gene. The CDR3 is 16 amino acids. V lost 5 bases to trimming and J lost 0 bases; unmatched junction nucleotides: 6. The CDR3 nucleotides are TGTGCCAGCAGCGATGGGACAGGGGAAATGAACACTGAAGCTTTCTTT. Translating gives CASSDGTGEMNTEAFF.

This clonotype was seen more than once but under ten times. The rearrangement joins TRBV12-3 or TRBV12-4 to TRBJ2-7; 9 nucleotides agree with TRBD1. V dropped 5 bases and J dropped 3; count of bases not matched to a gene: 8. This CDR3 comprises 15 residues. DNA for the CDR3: TGTGCCAGCAGTCCCCGGACAGGGGCCGTCTACGAGCAGTACTTC. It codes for CASSPRTGAVYEQYF.

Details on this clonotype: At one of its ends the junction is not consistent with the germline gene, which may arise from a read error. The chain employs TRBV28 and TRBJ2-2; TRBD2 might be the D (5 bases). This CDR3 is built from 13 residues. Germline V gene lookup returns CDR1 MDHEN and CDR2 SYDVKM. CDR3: CASSLLGPGKLFF. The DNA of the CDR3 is TGTGCCAGCAGTTTACTAGGGCCCGGGAAGCTGTTTTTT. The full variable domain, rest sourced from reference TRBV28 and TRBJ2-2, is DVKVTQSSRYLVKRTGEKVFLECVQDMDHENMFWYRQDPGLGLRLIYFSYDVKMKEKGDIPEGYSVSREKKERFSLILESASTNQTSMYLCASSLLGPGKLFFGEGSRLTVL.

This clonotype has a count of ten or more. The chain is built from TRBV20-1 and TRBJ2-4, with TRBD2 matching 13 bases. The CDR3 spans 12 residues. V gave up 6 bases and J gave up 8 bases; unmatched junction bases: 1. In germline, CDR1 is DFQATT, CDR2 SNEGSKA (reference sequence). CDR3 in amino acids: CSAGLAGDIQYF. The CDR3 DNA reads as TGCAGTGCCGGACTAGCGGGAGACATTCAGTACTTC.

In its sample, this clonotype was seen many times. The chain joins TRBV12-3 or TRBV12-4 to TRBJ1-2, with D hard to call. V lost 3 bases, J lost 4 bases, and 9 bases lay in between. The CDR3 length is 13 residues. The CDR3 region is CASSLALPYGYTF. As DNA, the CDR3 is TGTGCCAGCAGTTTGGCACTCCCCTATGGCTACACCTTC.

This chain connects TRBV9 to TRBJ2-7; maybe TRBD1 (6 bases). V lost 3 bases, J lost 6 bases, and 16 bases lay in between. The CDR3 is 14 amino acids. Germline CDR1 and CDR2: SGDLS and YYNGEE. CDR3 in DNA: TGTGCCAGCAGCGCCACAGGGACGAGGGCCGAGCAGTACTTC. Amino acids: CASSATGTRAEQYF.

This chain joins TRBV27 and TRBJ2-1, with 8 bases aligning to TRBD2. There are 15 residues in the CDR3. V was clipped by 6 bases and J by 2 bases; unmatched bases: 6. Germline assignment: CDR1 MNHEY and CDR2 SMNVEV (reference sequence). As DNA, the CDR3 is TGTGCCAGCAGCCCCGGGGGGGGGGCCTACAATGAGCAGTTCTTC. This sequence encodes CASSPGGGAYNEQFF.

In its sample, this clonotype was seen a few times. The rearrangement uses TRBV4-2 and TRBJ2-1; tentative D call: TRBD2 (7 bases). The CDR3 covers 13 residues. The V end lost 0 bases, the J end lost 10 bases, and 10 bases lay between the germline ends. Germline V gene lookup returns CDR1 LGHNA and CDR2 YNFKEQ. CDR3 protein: CASSQEGGGEQFF. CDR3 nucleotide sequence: TGTGCCAGCAGCCAAGAAGGGGGGGGCGAGCAGTTCTTC.

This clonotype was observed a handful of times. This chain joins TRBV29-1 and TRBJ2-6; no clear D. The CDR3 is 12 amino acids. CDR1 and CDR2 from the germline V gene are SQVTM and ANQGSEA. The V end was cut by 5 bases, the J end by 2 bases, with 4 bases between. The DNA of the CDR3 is TGCAGCGTTTATACTGGGGCCAACGTCCTGACTTTC. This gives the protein CSVYTGANVLTF.

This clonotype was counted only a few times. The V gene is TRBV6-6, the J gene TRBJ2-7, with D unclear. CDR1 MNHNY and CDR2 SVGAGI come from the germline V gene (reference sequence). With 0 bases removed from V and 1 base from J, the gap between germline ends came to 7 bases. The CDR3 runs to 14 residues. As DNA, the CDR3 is TGTGCCAGCAGTTACTCGTTAGGGTCCTACGAGCAGTACTTC. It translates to CASSYSLGSYEQYF.